This T cell receptor beta chain comes out of a study of blood T cell repertoires in COVID-19. Study overall: Italy, Spain and the United States were the sources of the convalescent and acute COVID-19 samples. The cDNA or gDNA used as material had been derived from T cells, B-cell-depleted T cells, or PBMCs.

Authors' analysis steps: Reference gene primers were amplified, and this amplification served to estimate nucleated cell counts. Data came from immunoSEQ multiplex PCR; TCRdb stores just in-frame clones and leaves some out. The D gene and trimming were derived from the DNA, and the V and J assignments and clone size from that table. Seen here are tens of thousands of clones, approximately 81% observed once, and the top ten hold roughly 28%. This clone has just a few counts. The CDR3 consists of 14 residues. Germline V lookup: CDR1 LNHDA, CDR2 SQIVND (reference sequence). V gave up 6 bases and J gave up 3 bases; unmatched junction bases: 6.

This chain links TRBV19 with TRBJ1-1; TRBD1 matches at 8 bases. The receptor was isolated from an elderly woman with active or convalescent COVID-19. The sequenced material came from peripheral blood. The DNA of the CDR3 is TGTGCCAGTAGACCAGGGGGCAAGGACACTGAAGCTTTCTTT. Translated: CASRPGGKDTEAFF.